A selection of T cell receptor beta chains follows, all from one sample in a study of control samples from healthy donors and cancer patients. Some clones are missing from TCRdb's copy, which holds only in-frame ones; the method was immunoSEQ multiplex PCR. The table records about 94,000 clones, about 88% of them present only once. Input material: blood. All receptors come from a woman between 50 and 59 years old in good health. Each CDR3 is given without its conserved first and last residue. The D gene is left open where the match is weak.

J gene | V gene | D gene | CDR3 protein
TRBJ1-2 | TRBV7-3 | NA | ASSSYGGASSYGYT
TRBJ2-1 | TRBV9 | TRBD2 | ASSVDAGGYNEQF
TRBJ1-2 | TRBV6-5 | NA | ASRSAGNYGYT
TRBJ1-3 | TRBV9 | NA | ASSPRLNSGNTIY
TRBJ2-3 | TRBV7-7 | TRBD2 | ASSLGTTRADTQY
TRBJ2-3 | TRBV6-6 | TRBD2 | ASSPVAGGRSTDTQY
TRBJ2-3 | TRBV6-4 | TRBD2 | ASSDVSGGSTDTQY
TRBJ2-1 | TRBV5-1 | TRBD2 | ASSPLAGGRYNEQF
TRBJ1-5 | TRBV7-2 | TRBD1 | ASSSGGQGLGQPQH
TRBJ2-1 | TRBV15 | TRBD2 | ATQGLAGDNEQF
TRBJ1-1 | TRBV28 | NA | ASTPVTGTEAF
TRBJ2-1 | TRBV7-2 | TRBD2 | ASKLAGGSYNEQF
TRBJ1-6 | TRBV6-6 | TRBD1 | ASSYRDRGNSPLH
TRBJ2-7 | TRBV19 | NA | ASSGTDDSDEQY
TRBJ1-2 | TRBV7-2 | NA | ASSLRQLPGYT
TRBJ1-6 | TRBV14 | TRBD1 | ASSQRRQGDSPLH
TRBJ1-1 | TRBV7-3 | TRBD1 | ASSLIRGRLTEAF
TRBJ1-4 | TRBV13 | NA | ASSLFRAPPWTTNEKLF
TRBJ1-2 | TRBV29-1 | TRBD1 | SADLGDRGFDYGYT
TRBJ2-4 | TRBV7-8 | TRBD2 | ASSLLAGGSIQY
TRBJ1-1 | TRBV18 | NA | ASSPQGANTEAF
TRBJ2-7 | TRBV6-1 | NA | ASSEALRGGSEQY
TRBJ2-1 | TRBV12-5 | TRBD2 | ASGPRKRGYNEQF
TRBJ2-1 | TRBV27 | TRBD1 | ASSLRDRGRDEQF
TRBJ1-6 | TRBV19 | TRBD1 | ASSIPQGRGNSPLH
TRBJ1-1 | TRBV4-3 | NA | ASSQDIGLQNTEAF
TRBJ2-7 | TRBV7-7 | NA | ASSLGQGVSYEQY
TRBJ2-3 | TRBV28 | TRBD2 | ASSSLGAGADTDTQY
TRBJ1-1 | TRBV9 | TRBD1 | ASSVGTGEAF
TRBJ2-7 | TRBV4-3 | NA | ASSQEFRPVHEQY
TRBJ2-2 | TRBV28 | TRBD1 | ASSGGDRAGLF
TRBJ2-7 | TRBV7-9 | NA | ASSLYLGVGTKAIYEQY
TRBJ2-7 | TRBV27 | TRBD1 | ASSLSGQGSYEQY
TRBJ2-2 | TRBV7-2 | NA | ASSSFVGGRSGELF
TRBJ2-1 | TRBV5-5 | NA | ASRKEGTRWDEQF
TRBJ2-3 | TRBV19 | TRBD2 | ASSLKGRGPADTQY
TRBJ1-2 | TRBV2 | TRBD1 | ASSGRQGMISGYT
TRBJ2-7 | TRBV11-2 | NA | ASSLTSSYEQY
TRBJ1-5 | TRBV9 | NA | ASSGQGSNQPQH
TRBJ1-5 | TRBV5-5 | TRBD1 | ASSQLKMGQGVGQPQH
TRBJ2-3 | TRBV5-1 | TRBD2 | ATSAGLGGDTQY
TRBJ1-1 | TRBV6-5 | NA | ASSYRGDFGAF
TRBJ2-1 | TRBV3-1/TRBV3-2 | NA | ASSLRTGKNNEQF
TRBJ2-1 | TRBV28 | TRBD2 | ASRRGGGAAYNEQF
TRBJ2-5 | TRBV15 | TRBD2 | ATSSGPGTSGREGYQETQY
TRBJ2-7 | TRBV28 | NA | ASSFGSYEQY
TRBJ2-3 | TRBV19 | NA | ASSIFSRTDTQY
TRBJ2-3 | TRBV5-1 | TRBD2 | ASSLGASSGRATDTQY
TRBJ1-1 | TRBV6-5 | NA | ASSLGLTEAF
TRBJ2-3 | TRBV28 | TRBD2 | ASSAPGLGAGTQY
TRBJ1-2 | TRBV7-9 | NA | ASSSQGTYGYT